The T cell receptor beta chain under discussion was sequenced for a study of Graves' ophthalmopathy and Graves' hyperthyroidism (dated 2018 in TCRdb). Some background on the complete study: Peripheral blood samples were taken at the time of initial diagnosis, before any treatment was given. The study used TCR beta repertoire signatures to distinguish Graves' ophthalmopathy from Graves' hyperthyroidism and to predict progression to ophthalmopathy. In total, 135 blood samples were TCR-sequenced: some 43 ophthalmopathy, roughly 80 hyperthyroidism and 17 hyperthyroidism-to-ophthalmopathy patients. To explore V-J signatures that separate ophthalmopathy from hyperthyroidism, a discovery set of about a hundred patients was enrolled, consisting of more than 40 with ophthalmopathy and about 60 with stable hyperthyroidism. An independent validation cohort was composed of 18 hyperthyroidism patients and around 16 patients who later progressed from hyperthyroidism to ophthalmopathy. In roughly 6 hyperthyroidism patients, the T-cell repertoires found in thyroid tissue were compared with those found in blood. Once sampling was done, hyperthyroidism patients were given methimazole at a starting dose of 30 mg daily, while ophthalmopathy patients were given high-dose intravenous methylprednisolone.

Patients with ophthalmopathy had moderately to severely active disease, with a Clinical Activity Score of 3 or more, a NOSPECS grade of 4 or more, and a disease duration of less than 3 months. Patients with other autoimmune diseases, uncontrolled infections, pregnancy or lactation were excluded. Diagnosis relied on clinical symptoms, serum thyroxine, TRAb, thyroid ultrasound and orbital computed tomography. Ficoll-Paque density gradient centrifugation was used to isolate PBMCs from around 10 ml of fresh peripheral blood. Trizol reagent was used to extract the total RNA, and its quality was then checked on an Agilent 2100 Bioanalyzer. Concerning this clonotype itself: Its antigen has not been determined. Base qualities were left out, and no much larger clone turns up one base away.

For repertoire sequencing, TCR beta CDR3 regions were amplified from RNA transcripts. A first-round RT-PCR used HTBI primers with the Qiagen OneStep RT-PCR kit, followed by a second-round multiplex PCR, size selection and purification. Sequencing of the libraries was carried out on an Illumina HiSeq2000 in paired-end mode with 100 bp reads. On the authors' methods: SOAPnuke was used to process the reads, removing any read that contained adapters or uncalled bases, had a mean Phred below 15, or lacked an exact match to the constant primer or identifier. High-quality paired reads were merged with COPE v1.2.5. Clonotypes were defined as unique nucleotide sequences and were aligned to IMGT TRB V, D and J references using MiTCR v1.1. Only V-J combinations with frequency above 0.0001 were analysed, covering over 98% of repertoires. A TCR clonal expansion and chaos score per V-J combination was defined as the ratio of F50 clonal expansion to chaos observed in the TCRdist matrix. Welch's t-statistics and random forest were used to reduce features to some 13 V-J combinations, which were fed into a naive Bayes classifier. The similarity between thyroid and blood repertoires was quantified using the Morisita-Horn index. Starting from the raw public reads, TCRdb applied fastp trimming at Q25, assembled clones with MiXCR and retained in-frame beta chains. Each CDR3 protein gets just one entry, which takes the most common genes and DNA from the rows behind it. The V and J calls were not made by the authors but by TCRdb's processing. The sample profile shows approximately 700,000 distinct CDR3 sequences; more than 40% of them were found once. The top ten clones comprise over 2.5% of the sample.

Results the study describes overall, beyond this receptor: No statistical method was used to set the sample size in advance, and the investigators knew which group each participant was assigned to. In validation, the model predicted ophthalmopathy progression with roughly 68% sensitivity and around 72% specificity; more than ten predicted patients were CT-confirmed with GO in a median of approximately six months. Among expanded thyroid clonotypes with frequency above 0.001, most also showed up in blood, which suggests that blood repertoires may reflect the thyroid immune response. In cross-validation, the 13-signature model distinguished ophthalmopathy from stable hyperthyroidism with 85% to 90% sensitivity and 81% to 83% specificity, and in the test set the corresponding values were roughly 78% and 74%.

Including the terminal cysteine and phenylalanine, the CDR3 comprises 15 residues. Of all the DNA, just the CDR3 is kept, 45 bases in frame from base 1. V sheds 7 bases and J sheds 7 bases, leaving 23 bases between their ends. CDR1 SQVTM and CDR2 ANQGSEA are derived from the germline V gene. The receptor's source is an adult man with Graves' ophthalmopathy. The chain uses TRBV29-1 and TRBJ1-3, with the D gene uncertain. The sample taken for sequencing was peripheral blood. The CDR3 protein sequence reads: CSASGGRTGLNTIYF. The base sequence is TGCAGCGCTTCGGGAGGAAGGACTGGATTGAACACCATATATTTT.